The 9 T cell receptor beta chains presented below share a single source sample, sequenced in a study of beta chain features in type 1 diabetes. Whole-study results and caveats: For Type 1 diabetes patients, all four CD4+ subsets carried TCRB CDR3s that were moderately but significantly shorter.

For these receptors, no antigen is known. The entirety of the isolated RNA underwent reverse transcription, so expressed TCRB transcripts were sequenced. Produced via immunoSEQ multiplex PCR; TCRdb's table is partial and in-frame only. The sample consists of 350,000 to 400,000 clones, 10% to 15% of them appearing once. The sample was naive CD4+ T cells from blood. The origin of the receptors is a woman aged 18 to 35 with type 1 diabetes.

This chain uses TRBV7-9 with TRBJ2-1; TRBD2 matches 13 bases. With 5 bases clipped from V and 3 bases from J, the junction kept 1 base outside the gene matches. This CDR3 contains 15 residues. Per germline, CDR1 SEHNR and CDR2 FQNEAQ (reference sequence). DNA of the CDR3: TGTGCCAGCAGCAGGACTAGCGGGAGCTACAATGAGCAGTTCTTC. Protein sequence: CASSRTSGSYNEQFF.

V usage is TRBV9 and J usage is TRBJ2-1; TRBD2 might be the D (5 bases). The germline gives CDR1 SGDLS, CDR2 YYNGEE. Trimming shortened V by 6 bases and J by 6 bases, and 19 bases separated the two germline ends. This CDR3 region has 15 residues. The CDR3 DNA reads TGTGCCAGCACCCTAGCTGGTTGGGAGTCCAATGAGCAGTTCTTC. As protein: CASTLAGWESNEQFF.

A remark on this clone: Other DNA sequences within the sample encode an identical CDR3. The chain joins TRBV5-1 to TRBJ1-2, with 10 bases identical to TRBD1. Germline V lookup: CDR1 SGHRS, CDR2 YFSETQ. The CDR3 is 14 amino acids. Trimming took 0 bases from V and 7 from J; bases not matched to a gene: 3. CDR3 sequence: CASSLAGTGVGYTF. As DNA, the CDR3 is TGCGCCAGCAGCTTGGCCGGGACAGGGGTTGGCTACACCTTC.

V gene TRBV7-2 combines with J gene TRBJ1-4, with TRBD1 matching over 9 bases. The CDR3 runs 14 residues. Unmatched junction bases numbered 3, after V lost 1 base and J lost 9 bases. The germline V gene has CDR1 SGHTA and CDR2 FQGNSA. CDR3 residues: CASSLDRGLKKLFF. In DNA, the CDR3 is TGTGCCAGCAGCTTAGACAGGGGGCTTAAAAAACTGTTTTTT.

This clone was observed a handful of times. The rearrangement joins TRBV5-4 to TRBJ2-5; 8 nucleotides agree with TRBD2. V lost 0 bases and J lost 3; bases outside the gene matches: 4. The CDR3 extends over 15 amino acids. Germline V gives CDR1 SGHNT, CDR2 YYREEE (reference sequence). CDR3 protein: CASSLAGGAEETQYF. The CDR3 DNA follows: TGTGCCAGCAGCTTGGCCGGGGGGGCAGAAGAGACCCAGTACTTC.

This chain uses TRBV5-1 with TRBJ2-5; possible D gene TRBD1, 6 bases. The germline V and J ends were trimmed by 5 bases and 0 bases, with 14 bases remaining between them. This CDR3 is 15 amino acids long. The germline gives CDR1 SGHRS, CDR2 YFSETQ. The CDR3 DNA reads TGCGCCAGCAGAACTAACACAGGGAACCAAGAGACCCAGTACTTC. Amino acids: CASRTNTGNQETQYF. Full variable domain (missing parts from reference TRBV5-1 and TRBJ2-5): KAGVTQTPRYLIKTRGQQVTLSCSPISGHRSVSWYQQTPGQGLQFLFEYFSETQRNKGNFPGRFSGRQFSNSRSEMNVSTLELGDSALYLCASRTNTGNQETQYFGPGTRLLVL.

Only a few counts were recorded for this clone. The V and J genes are TRBV4-3 and TRBJ2-2; the D gene is possibly TRBD1 (7 bases). Germline CDR1 reads LGHNA; CDR2 reads YSLEER. This CDR3 is 16 amino acids long. Trimming left V 4 bases short and J 6 bases short, with 18 bases between. As DNA, the CDR3 is TGCGCCAGCAGCCGGGAGGCGACAGGGATATCCGGGGAGCTGTTTTTT. It yields the protein CASSREATGISGELFF.

The genes are TRBV29-1 and TRBJ1-1, with 7 positions matching TRBD1. Looked up from germline, CDR1 is SQVTM and CDR2 is ANQGSEA. This CDR3 comprises 12 residues. V lost 7 bases, J lost 4 bases, and 6 bases stayed unmatched. The CDR3, as DNA: TGCAGCGCACGCAGGGGGTTCACTGAAGCTTTCTTT. It yields the protein CSARRGFTEAFF.

Note on this clone: Relative to the germline gene, one junction end is altered; a read error may explain this. The genes are TRBV5-4 and TRBJ2-4; 9 nucleotides line up with TRBD1. The CDR3 is 14 residues long. Looked up from germline, CDR1 is SGHNT and CDR2 is YYREEE (reference sequence). DNA for the CDR3: TGTGCCAGCAGCTTGGCCGGGACAGGGAAAGGGGCGAACTTC. It is translated as CASSLAGTGKGANF.